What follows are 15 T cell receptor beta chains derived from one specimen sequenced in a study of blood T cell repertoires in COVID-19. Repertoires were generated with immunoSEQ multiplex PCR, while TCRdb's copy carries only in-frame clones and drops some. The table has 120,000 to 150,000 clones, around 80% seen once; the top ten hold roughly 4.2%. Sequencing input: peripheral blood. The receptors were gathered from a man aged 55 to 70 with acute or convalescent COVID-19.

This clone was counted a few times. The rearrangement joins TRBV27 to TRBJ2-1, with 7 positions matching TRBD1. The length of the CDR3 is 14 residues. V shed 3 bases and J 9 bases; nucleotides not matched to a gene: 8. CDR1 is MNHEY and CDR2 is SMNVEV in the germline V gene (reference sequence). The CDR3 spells CASSFRQGGGEQFF. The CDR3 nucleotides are TGTGCCAGCAGTTTCCGACAGGGCGGCGGTGAGCAGTTCTTC.

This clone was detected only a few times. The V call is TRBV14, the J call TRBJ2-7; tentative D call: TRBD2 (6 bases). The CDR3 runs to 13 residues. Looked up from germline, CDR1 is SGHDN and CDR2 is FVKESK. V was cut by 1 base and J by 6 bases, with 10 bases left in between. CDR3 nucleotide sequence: TGTGCCAGCAGCCAAGGGAGGGGTGCCGAGCAGTACTTC. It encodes CASSQGRGAEQYF.

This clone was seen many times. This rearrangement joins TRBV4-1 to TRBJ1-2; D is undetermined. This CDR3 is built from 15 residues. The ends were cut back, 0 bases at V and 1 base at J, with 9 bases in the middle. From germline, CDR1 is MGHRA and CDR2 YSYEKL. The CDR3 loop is CASSQDTPVNYGYTF. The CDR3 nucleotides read TGCGCCAGCAGCCAAGATACGCCAGTTAACTATGGCTACACCTTC.

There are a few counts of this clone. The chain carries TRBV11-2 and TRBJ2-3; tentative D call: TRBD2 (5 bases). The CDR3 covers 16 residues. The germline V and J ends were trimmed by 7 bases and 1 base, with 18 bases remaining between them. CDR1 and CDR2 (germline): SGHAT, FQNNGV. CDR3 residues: CASTLRATPGTDTQYF. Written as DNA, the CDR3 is TGTGCCAGCACCCTGCGGGCGACACCCGGCACAGATACGCAGTATTTT.

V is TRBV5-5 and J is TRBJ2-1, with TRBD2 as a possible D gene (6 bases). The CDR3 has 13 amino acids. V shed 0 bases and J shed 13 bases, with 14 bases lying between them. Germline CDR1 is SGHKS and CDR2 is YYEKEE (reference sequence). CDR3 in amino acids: CASSLVEGADQFF. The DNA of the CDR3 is TGTGCCAGCAGCTTGGTGGAGGGAGCGGATCAGTTCTTC.

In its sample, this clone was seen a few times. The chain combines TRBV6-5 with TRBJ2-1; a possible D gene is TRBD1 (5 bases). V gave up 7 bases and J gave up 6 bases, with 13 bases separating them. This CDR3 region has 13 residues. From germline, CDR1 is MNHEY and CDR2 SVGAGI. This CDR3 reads CASIPGQGNEQFF. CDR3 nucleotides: TGTGCCAGCATCCCAGGCCAGGGCAATGAGCAGTTCTTC.

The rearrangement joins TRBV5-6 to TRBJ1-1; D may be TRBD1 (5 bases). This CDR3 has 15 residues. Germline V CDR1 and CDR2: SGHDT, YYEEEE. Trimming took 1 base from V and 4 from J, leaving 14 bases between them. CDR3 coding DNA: TGTGCCAGCAGCTTGTCGATGGGGCGCAGCACTGAAGCTTTCTTT. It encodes CASSLSMGRSTEAFF.

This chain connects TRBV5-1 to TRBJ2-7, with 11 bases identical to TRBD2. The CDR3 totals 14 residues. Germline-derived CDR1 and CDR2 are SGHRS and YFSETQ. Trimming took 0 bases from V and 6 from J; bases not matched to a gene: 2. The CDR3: CASSLGLAGSEQYF. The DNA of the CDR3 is TGCGCCAGCAGCTTGGGACTAGCGGGATCCGAGCAGTACTTC.

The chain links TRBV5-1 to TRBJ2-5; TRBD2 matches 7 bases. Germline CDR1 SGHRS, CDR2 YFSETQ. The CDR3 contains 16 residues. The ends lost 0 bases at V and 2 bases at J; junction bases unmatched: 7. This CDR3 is CASSLGRVGRQETQYF. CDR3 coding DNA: TGCGCCAGCAGCTTGGGGAGGGTCGGGAGGCAAGAGACCCAGTACTTC.

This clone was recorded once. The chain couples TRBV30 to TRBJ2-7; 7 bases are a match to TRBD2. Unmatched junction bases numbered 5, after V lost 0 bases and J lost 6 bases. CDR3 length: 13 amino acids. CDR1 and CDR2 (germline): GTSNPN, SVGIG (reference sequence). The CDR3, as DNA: TGTGCCTGGAGTGTAACTAGCGCAAGCGAGCAGTACTTC. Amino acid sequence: CAWSVTSASEQYF.

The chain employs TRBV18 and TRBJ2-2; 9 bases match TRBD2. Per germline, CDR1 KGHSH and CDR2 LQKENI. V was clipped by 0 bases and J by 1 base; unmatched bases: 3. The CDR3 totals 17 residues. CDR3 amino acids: CASSPPASGVNTGELFF. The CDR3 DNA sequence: TGTGCCAGCTCACCACCGGCTAGCGGGGTGAACACCGGGGAGCTGTTTTTT. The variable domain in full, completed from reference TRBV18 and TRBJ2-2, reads NAGVMQNPRHLVRRRGQEARLRCSPMKGHSHVYWYRQLPEEGLKFMVYLQKENIIDESGMPKERFSAEFPKEGPSILRIQQVVRGDSAAYFCASSPPASGVNTGELFFGEGSRLTVL.

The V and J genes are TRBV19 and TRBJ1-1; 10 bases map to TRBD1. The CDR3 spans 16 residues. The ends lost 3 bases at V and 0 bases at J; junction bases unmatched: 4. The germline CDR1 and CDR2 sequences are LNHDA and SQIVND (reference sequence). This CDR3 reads CASSMGQGIMNTEAFF. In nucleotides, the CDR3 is TGTGCCAGTAGTATGGGACAGGGGATCATGAACACTGAAGCTTTCTTT.

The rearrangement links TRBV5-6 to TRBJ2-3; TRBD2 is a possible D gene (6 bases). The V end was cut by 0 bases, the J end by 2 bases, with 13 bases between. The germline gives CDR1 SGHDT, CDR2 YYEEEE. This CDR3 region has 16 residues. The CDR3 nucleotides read TGTGCCAGCAGCTTGGGGGCGGGACCCCACACAGATACGCAGTATTTT. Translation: CASSLGAGPHTDTQYF.

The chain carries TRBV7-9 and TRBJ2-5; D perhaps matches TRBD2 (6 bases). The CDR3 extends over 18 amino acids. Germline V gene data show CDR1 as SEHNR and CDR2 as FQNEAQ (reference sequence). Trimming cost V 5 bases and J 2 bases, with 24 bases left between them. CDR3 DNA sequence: TGTGCCAGCAGCCCTCCCCCCTGGAATAGCGGCATACAAGAGACCCAGTACTTC. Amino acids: CASSPPPWNSGIQETQYF.

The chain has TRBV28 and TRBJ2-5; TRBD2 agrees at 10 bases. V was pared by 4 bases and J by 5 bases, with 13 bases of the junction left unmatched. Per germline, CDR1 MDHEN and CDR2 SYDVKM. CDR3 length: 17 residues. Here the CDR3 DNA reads TGTGCCAGCAGTTATCACCCCGGGACTAGCGAGCGGGAGACCCAGTACTTC. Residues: CASSYHPGTSERETQYF.